This entry lists 21 T cell receptor beta chains sequenced from one sample in a study of cytomegalovirus exposure and HLA in healthy donors. Profiled with immunoSEQ multiplex PCR; TCRdb holds only in-frame clones, not every one. The sample lists about 160,000 clones; 85% to 90% were seen once. Sample: PBMCs. These receptors all stem from a woman younger than 30 in good health and CMV-seropositive.

This rearrangement joins TRBV7-9 to TRBJ2-7; 10 nucleotides match TRBD1. This CDR3 is built from 14 residues. J gave up 4 bases and V 6 bases, and 6 bases lay outside the gene matches. The germline CDR1 and CDR2 sequences are SEHNR and FQNEAQ (reference sequence). CDR3 nucleotides: TGTGCCAGCAGAGCCGGGACAGGGGTTTACGAGCAGTACTTC. This encodes CASRAGTGVYEQYF.

This chain joins TRBV18 and TRBJ2-5; TRBD1 aligns across 9 bases. J lost 6 bases, V lost 7 bases, and 12 bases had no gene match. This CDR3 has 15 amino acids. Germline lookup yields CDR1 KGHSH and CDR2 LQKENI. The CDR3 nucleotides are TGTGCCAGCTTTAAAAGACAGGGGGTCATGCAGACCCAGTACTTC. This encodes CASFKRQGVMQTQYF.

V is TRBV27 and J is TRBJ2-7, with D tentatively TRBD1 (6 bases). The ends were cut back, 4 bases at V and 3 bases at J, with 16 bases in the middle. The CDR3 contains 15 residues. Germline V CDR1 and CDR2: MNHEY, SMNVEV (reference sequence). DNA of the CDR3: TGTGCCAGCAGTTCCATTCCCGGACAGTACTACGAGCAGTACTTC. Translating it yields CASSSIPGQYYEQYF.

The chain joins TRBV23-1 to TRBJ2-7; D possibly corresponds to TRBD1 (5 bases). TRBV23-1 is assigned to the ORF class and has an uncertain function. V was trimmed by 3 bases and J by 1 base, leaving 13 bases between them. This CDR3 comprises 15 residues. Here the CDR3 DNA reads TGCGCCAGCAGTCATTCCACAGGTCCTTCCTACGAGCAGTACTTC. Translating it yields CASSHSTGPSYEQYF.

The chain uses TRBV10-1 and TRBJ1-2; 9 bases fit TRBD1. The germline V gene has CDR1 WNHNN and CDR2 SYGVQD (reference sequence). There are 20 residues in the CDR3. V dropped 0 bases and J dropped 4; count of bases not matched to a gene: 18. The CDR3 sequence: CASSESGELTGGFLCYGYTF. The DNA for the CDR3 is TGCGCCAGCAGTGAGTCGGGTGAGCTTACAGGGGGCTTTCTTTGCTATGGCTACACCTTC.

The chain couples TRBV19 to TRBJ1-1, with 8 bases lining up with TRBD1. Germline trimming cut 7 bases from V and 4 bases from J; bases unmatched to any gene: 11. Germline V gene lookup returns CDR1 LNHDA and CDR2 SQIVND (reference sequence). The CDR3 extends over 15 amino acids. For the CDR3, the DNA is TGTGCCAGTAACCATGGACAGGGCGCGGGCACTGAAGCTTTCTTT. Translating gives CASNHGQGAGTEAFF. Based on the CDR3 plus reference TRBV19 and TRBJ1-1, the full variable domain is DGGITQSPKYLFRKEGQNVTLSCEQNLNHDAMYWYRQDPGQGLRLIYYSQIVNDFQKGDIAEGYSVSREKKESFPLTVTSAQKNPTAFYLCASNHGQGAGTEAFFGQGTRLTVV.

The chain carries TRBV4-1 and TRBJ1-4; 8 bases line up with TRBD1. The germline gives CDR1 MGHRA, CDR2 YSYEKL. The V and J ends lost 0 bases and 0 bases, in that order; junction bases with no gene match: 9. The CDR3 consists of 19 residues. The CDR3: CASSQDPGGVLATNEKLFF. Written as DNA, the CDR3 is TGCGCCAGCAGCCAAGATCCAGGGGGCGTCCTTGCAACTAATGAAAAACTGTTTTTT.

The chain joins TRBV7-9 to TRBJ1-5, with D unresolved. CDR3 length equals 17 residues. Germline CDR1 SEHNR, CDR2 FQNEAQ (reference sequence). V dropped 4 bases and J dropped 1 base, with 17 bases sitting between them. For the CDR3, the DNA is TGTGCCAGCAGCTCACTCGACGGACTGCCGAGCAATCAGCCCCAGCATTTT. This sequence encodes CASSSLDGLPSNQPQHF.

The rearrangement joins TRBV5-6 to TRBJ2-2, with D possibly matching TRBD1 (5 bases). With 6 bases removed from V and 0 bases from J, the gap between germline ends came to 15 bases. The CDR3 has 16 amino acids. Germline lookup yields CDR1 SGHDT and CDR2 YYEEEE. Here the CDR3 reads CASNSIDRANTGELFF. The DNA of the CDR3 is TGTGCCAGCAACTCAATCGACAGAGCGAACACCGGGGAGCTGTTTTTT.

In DNA, the CDR3 is TGCGCCAGCAGAGGACAGGGCGGATTAAGGAATGAGCAGTTCTTC. This translates into CASRGQGGLRNEQFF. The chain is built from TRBV5-1 and TRBJ2-1; 8 bases are shared with TRBD1. CDR3 length: 15 residues. Per the germline V gene, CDR1 is SGHRS and CDR2 is YFSETQ. The V segment lost 5 bases and the J segment 7 bases; nucleotides outside the gene matches: 11.

The V call is TRBV14, the J call TRBJ1-2, with TRBD1 as a possible D gene (6 bases). Trimming removed 4 bases from V and 5 bases from J, with 8 bases in between. Germline V CDR1 and CDR2: SGHDN, FVKESK. CDR3 length equals 12 residues. In DNA, the CDR3 is TGTGCCAGCAGCCGTCAGGGGTATGGCTACACCTTC. It encodes CASSRQGYGYTF.

The V call is TRBV11-2, the J call TRBJ2-1; D is ambiguous. V lost 3 bases and J 13 bases, leaving 16 bases between the germline ends. Germline CDR1 SGHAT, CDR2 FQNNGV. This CDR3 spans 13 amino acids. The CDR3 region is CASSFDDFAVQFF. DNA of the CDR3: TGTGCCAGCAGCTTTGACGACTTTGCGGTACAGTTCTTC.

The CDR3 is CASSLPMGLAGSNPDTQYF. The CDR3 DNA reads TGTGCCAGCAGCTTACCGATGGGACTAGCGGGATCTAACCCAGATACGCAGTATTTT. This chain connects TRBV7-2 to TRBJ2-3; 13 bases are a match to TRBD2. The CDR3 is 19 amino acids. V dropped 2 bases and J dropped 4; count of bases not matched to a gene: 12. Germline-derived CDR1 and CDR2 are SGHTA and FQGNSA.

The CDR3 loop is CASTGLATYNEQFF. The CDR3 region has the DNA TGTGCCAGCACTGGACTAGCGACCTACAATGAGCAGTTCTTC. The chain joins TRBV6-5 to TRBJ2-1; 9 bases map to TRBD2. This CDR3 has 14 amino acids. With V trimmed by 7 bases and J by 2 bases, 3 bases remained unmatched. In germline, CDR1 is MNHEY, CDR2 SVGAGI.

The rearrangement links TRBV4-1 to TRBJ2-7; no clear D gene. Germline V gives CDR1 MGHRA, CDR2 YSYEKL. Trimming stripped 4 bases from V and 1 base from J, with 14 bases between. This CDR3 contains 15 residues. This CDR3 is CASSPFLRVSYEQYF. The CDR3 DNA reads TGCGCCAGCAGCCCATTCTTACGGGTTTCCTACGAGCAGTACTTC.

This chain links TRBV19 with TRBJ2-7; D gene ambiguous. V lost 3 bases and J 6 bases, leaving 12 bases between the germline ends. Germline V CDR1 and CDR2: LNHDA, SQIVND (reference sequence). CDR3 size: 13 residues. CDR3 sequence: CASSMERGVEQYF. CDR3 coding DNA: TGTGCCAGTAGTATGGAGCGTGGTGTCGAGCAGTACTTC.

This clone has just one count. The gene calls are TRBV5-1 and TRBJ2-2, with 8 bases fitting TRBD1. With V trimmed by 2 bases and J by 4 bases, 4 bases remained unmatched. The CDR3 covers 15 residues. The germline CDR1 and CDR2 sequences are SGHRS and YFSETQ. The DNA of the CDR3 is TGCGCCAGCAGCTTTGGACAGGGAAGCACCGGGGAGCTGTTTTTT. Protein product: CASSFGQGSTGELFF. Full variable domain (remainder filled in from reference TRBV5-1 and TRBJ2-2): KAGVTQTPRYLIKTRGQQVTLSCSPISGHRSVSWYQQTPGQGLQFLFEYFSETQRNKGNFPGRFSGRQFSNSRSEMNVSTLELGDSALYLCASSFGQGSTGELFFGEGSRLTVL.

The V gene is TRBV18, the J gene TRBJ1-5; D may be TRBD1 (6 bases). The germline CDR1 and CDR2 sequences are KGHSH and LQKENI. The CDR3 sequence is 16 residues long. Deletions cut 2 bases from V and 4 bases from J, with 15 bases between. DNA for the CDR3: TGTGCCAGCTCACCAGAGTTTGGCAGGGGAAATCAGCCCCAGCATTTT. The encoded protein is CASSPEFGRGNQPQHF.

This clone was found once. The rearrangement links TRBV28 to TRBJ2-1; D not certain. The V gene lost 10 bases and the J gene lost 5 bases, with 9 bases spanning the gap. Germline CDR1 MDHEN, CDR2 SYDVKM. The CDR3 is 11 amino acids. In DNA, the CDR3 is TGTGCCACCTTAGCAAACAATGAGCAGTTCTTC. Amino acids: CATLANNEQFF.

This clone appeared a single time. The chain combines TRBV11-3 with TRBJ2-5, with a possible D match to TRBD1 (6 bases). The CDR3 runs 14 residues. CDR1 and CDR2 from the germline V gene are SGHNT and YENEEA. V was trimmed by 3 bases and J by 2 bases, leaving 10 bases between them. CDR3 residues: CASSLRQVQETQYF. CDR3 DNA: TGTGCCAGCAGCTTGAGACAGGTACAAGAGACCCAGTACTTC.

This rearrangement joins TRBV27 to TRBJ2-7, with 10 positions matching TRBD1. Germline-derived CDR1 and CDR2 are MNHEY and SMNVEV (reference sequence). There are 20 residues in the CDR3. The V segment lost 1 base and the J segment 0 bases; nucleotides outside the gene matches: 15. The CDR3 DNA follows: TGTGCCAGCAGTTTATACGGGACAGGGGACTTCCAAACGAGCTCCTACGAGCAGTACTTC. It translates to CASSLYGTGDFQTSSYEQYF.